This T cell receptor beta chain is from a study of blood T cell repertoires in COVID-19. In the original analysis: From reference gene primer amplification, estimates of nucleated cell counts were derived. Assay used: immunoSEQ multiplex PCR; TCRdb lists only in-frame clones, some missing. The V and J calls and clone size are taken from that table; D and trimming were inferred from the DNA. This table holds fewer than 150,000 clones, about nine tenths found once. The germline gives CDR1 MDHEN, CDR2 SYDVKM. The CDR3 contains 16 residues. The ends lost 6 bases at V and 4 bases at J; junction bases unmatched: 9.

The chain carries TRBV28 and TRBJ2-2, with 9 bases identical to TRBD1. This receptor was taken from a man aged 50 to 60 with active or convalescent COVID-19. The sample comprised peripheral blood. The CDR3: CASRKGQGMGTGELFF. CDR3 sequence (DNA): TGTGCCAGCAGAAAGGGACAGGGTATGGGCACCGGGGAGCTGTTTTTT.